These T cell receptor beta chains were read from a single sample in a study of cytomegalovirus exposure and HLA in healthy donors. Libraries were prepared by immunoSEQ multiplex PCR; TCRdb keeps only in-frame clonotypes and omits some of them. The sample lists some 100,000 clones, about 75% seen once, with about 12% in the top ten. The sequencing sample was made of PBMCs. Receptors were obtained from a woman between 35 and 50 years old in good health and CMV-seropositive. The CDR3 runs from the conserved cysteine through the conserved F or W. The order of the fields is D gene, clone size, V gene, J gene, CDR3 protein, CDR3 DNA. D genes are given only for firm matches. The size of a clone is reported for some rows only, either as once, few or many, or as a class for expanded clones.

d_call: TRBD1
clone_size: once
v_call: TRBV5-1
j_call: TRBJ1-5
cdr3_aa: CASIEKKDRVSVSNQPQHF
cdr3_nt: TGCGCCAGCATCGAAAAAAAAGACAGGGTAAGTGTGAGCAATCAGCCCCAGCATTTT

d_call: .
clone_size: .
v_call: TRBV27
j_call: TRBJ2-4
cdr3_aa: CASSSPTTERKNIQYF
cdr3_nt: TGTGCCAGCAGTTCCCCAACGACAGAGCGCAAAAACATTCAGTACTTC

d_call: TRBD1
clone_size: .
v_call: TRBV19
j_call: TRBJ2-1
cdr3_aa: CASSIRESVGQIF
cdr3_nt: TGTGCCAGTAGTATAAGGGAATCGGTGGGACAGATCTTC

d_call: .
clone_size: few
v_call: TRBV19
j_call: TRBJ1-5
cdr3_aa: CASSREGGQPQHF
cdr3_nt: TGTGCCAGTAGTAGGGAAGGGGGTCAGCCCCAGCATTTT

d_call: .
clone_size: .
v_call: TRBV2
j_call: TRBJ2-7
cdr3_aa: CASSELSYEQYF
cdr3_nt: TGTGCCAGCAGTGAACTAAGTTACGAGCAGTACTTC

d_call: .
clone_size: .
v_call: TRBV4-2
j_call: TRBJ1-1
cdr3_aa: CASSRRLEVNTEAFF
cdr3_nt: TGTGCCAGCAGCCGTAGGCTAGAGGTGAACACTGAAGCTTTCTTT

d_call: .
clone_size: .
v_call: TRBV7-3
j_call: TRBJ1-2
cdr3_aa: CASSTDPIGGGYTF
cdr3_nt: TGTGCCAGCAGTACGGACCCCATAGGGGGTGGCTACACCTTC

d_call: .
clone_size: .
v_call: TRBV7-2
j_call: TRBJ2-5
cdr3_aa: CASSLFSFSGVAETQYF
cdr3_nt: TGTGCCAGCAGCTTATTTTCGTTTTCGGGGGTGGCAGAGACCCAGTACTTC

d_call: TRBD1
clone_size: .
v_call: TRBV19
j_call: TRBJ2-3
cdr3_aa: CASSIVTGTDTQYF
cdr3_nt: TGTGCCAGTAGTATAGTGACAGGGACCGATACGCAGTATTTT

d_call: .
clone_size: .
v_call: TRBV9
j_call: TRBJ1-4
cdr3_aa: CASSVAGISEKLFF
cdr3_nt: TGTGCCAGCAGCGTAGCGGGGATCTCAGAAAAACTGTTTTTT

d_call: TRBD2
clone_size: .
v_call: TRBV5-6
j_call: TRBJ2-2
cdr3_aa: CASKRLAGGQNTGELFF
cdr3_nt: TGTGCCAGCAAACGACTAGCGGGGGGACAGAACACCGGGGAGCTGTTTTTT

d_call: TRBD1
clone_size: .
v_call: TRBV6-5
j_call: TRBJ1-2
cdr3_aa: CASSYSSDRGSYGYTF
cdr3_nt: TGTGCCAGCAGTTACTCTTCGGACAGGGGGTCATATGGCTACACCTTC

d_call: .
clone_size: .
v_call: TRBV7-8
j_call: TRBJ1-1
cdr3_aa: CASSQGWGRTEAFF
cdr3_nt: TGTGCCAGCAGCCAGGGGTGGGGGAGAACTGAAGCTTTCTTT

d_call: TRBD2
clone_size: .
v_call: TRBV30
j_call: TRBJ2-1
cdr3_aa: CAWTTGTTAQFF
cdr3_nt: TGTGCCTGGACTACCGGGACTACTGCACAGTTCTTC

d_call: .
clone_size: .
v_call: TRBV12-5
j_call: TRBJ1-1
cdr3_aa: CATTQGYTEAFF
cdr3_nt: TGTGCTACGACACAGGGTTATACTGAAGCTTTCTTT

d_call: TRBD1
clone_size: .
v_call: TRBV10-3
j_call: TRBJ2-1
cdr3_aa: CAISDTGGKKGSYNEQFF
cdr3_nt: TGTGCCATCAGTGACACAGGGGGTAAAAAGGGCTCCTACAATGAGCAGTTCTTC

d_call: TRBD2
clone_size: .
v_call: TRBV19
j_call: TRBJ2-1
cdr3_aa: CASTDTSGGYNEQFF
cdr3_nt: TGTGCCAGTACCGACACTAGCGGGGGTTACAATGAGCAGTTCTTC

d_call: TRBD1
clone_size: .
v_call: TRBV5-4
j_call: TRBJ1-4
cdr3_aa: CASSFQGVLGSREKLFF
cdr3_nt: TGTGCCAGCAGCTTCCAGGGGGTTTTGGGAAGCCGTGAAAAACTGTTTTTT

d_call: TRBD1
clone_size: .
v_call: TRBV6-1
j_call: TRBJ1-4
cdr3_aa: CASRVTGANEKLFF
cdr3_nt: TGTGCCAGCAGAGTCACAGGGGCTAATGAAAAACTGTTTTTT

d_call: .
clone_size: .
v_call: TRBV6-1
j_call: TRBJ1-2
cdr3_aa: CASSVRSYGYTF
cdr3_nt: TGTGCCAGCAGTGTTCGCAGCTATGGCTACACCTTC

d_call: .
clone_size: .
v_call: TRBV6-6
j_call: TRBJ2-3
cdr3_aa: CASSKAPDTQYF
cdr3_nt: TGTGCCAGCAGTAAAGCCCCAGATACGCAGTATTTT

d_call: .
clone_size: .
v_call: TRBV30
j_call: TRBJ2-2
cdr3_aa: CAWRKTGTHGELFF
cdr3_nt: TGTGCCTGGAGAAAGACCGGGACTCACGGGGAGCTGTTTTTT

d_call: .
clone_size: .
v_call: TRBV18
j_call: TRBJ2-7
cdr3_aa: CASSPRTDFSYEQYF
cdr3_nt: TGTGCCAGCTCACCACGGACAGATTTCTCCTACGAGCAGTACTTC

d_call: .
clone_size: .
v_call: TRBV9
j_call: TRBJ1-4
cdr3_aa: CASSARGRSGKLFF
cdr3_nt: TGTGCCAGCAGCGCCAGGGGCCGGAGTGGAAAACTGTTTTTT

d_call: TRBD2
clone_size: .
v_call: TRBV5-1
j_call: TRBJ2-5
cdr3_aa: CASKTGGLRETQYF
cdr3_nt: TGCGCCAGCAAAACGGGGGGGCTCCGGGAGACCCAGTACTTC

d_call: .
clone_size: .
v_call: TRBV7-9
j_call: TRBJ2-2
cdr3_aa: CASSLQTGELFF
cdr3_nt: TGTGCCAGCAGCTTACAAACCGGGGAGCTGTTTTTT

d_call: .
clone_size: .
v_call: TRBV2
j_call: TRBJ2-5
cdr3_aa: CASRWGGATQETQYF
cdr3_nt: TGTGCCAGCAGGTGGGGCGGGGCCACACAAGAGACCCAGTACTTC

d_call: .
clone_size: few
v_call: TRBV7-9
j_call: TRBJ1-6
cdr3_aa: CASSFGDSRNSPLHF
cdr3_nt: TGTGCCAGCAGCTTCGGTGACAGCCGAAATTCACCCCTCCACTTT

d_call: .
clone_size: .
v_call: TRBV7-9
j_call: TRBJ2-3
cdr3_aa: CASSLEGFTDTQYF
cdr3_nt: TGTGCCAGCAGCTTAGAGGGGTTCACAGATACGCAGTATTTT

d_call: .
clone_size: few
v_call: TRBV5-6
j_call: TRBJ1-4
cdr3_aa: CASSSTGRGKKLFF
cdr3_nt: TGTGCCAGCAGCTCGACAGGACGTGGTAAAAAACTGTTTTTT

d_call: .
clone_size: few
v_call: TRBV29-1
j_call: TRBJ2-7
cdr3_aa: CSVVVTHGHYEQYF
cdr3_nt: TGCAGCGTTGTGGTAACCCATGGACACTACGAGCAGTACTTC

d_call: .
clone_size: .
v_call: TRBV18
j_call: TRBJ2-3
cdr3_aa: CASSPPFPDTQYF
cdr3_nt: TGTGCCAGCTCACCCCCCTTTCCGGATACGCAGTATTTT

d_call: TRBD1
clone_size: .
v_call: TRBV27
j_call: TRBJ2-7
cdr3_aa: CASSLRWTGNYEQYF
cdr3_nt: TGTGCCAGCAGTTTACGCTGGACAGGGAACTACGAGCAGTACTTC

d_call: .
clone_size: .
v_call: TRBV6-6
j_call: TRBJ1-1
cdr3_aa: CASSYPKTGTEAFF
cdr3_nt: TGTGCCAGCAGTTACCCGAAAACGGGCACTGAAGCTTTCTTT

d_call: TRBD2
clone_size: .
v_call: TRBV19
j_call: TRBJ2-7
cdr3_aa: CASSPTGTRLYEQYF
cdr3_nt: TGTGCCAGTAGTCCCACCGGGACTAGACTATACGAGCAGTACTTC

d_call: .
clone_size: .
v_call: TRBV19
j_call: TRBJ1-1
cdr3_aa: CASSSRGMNTEAFF
cdr3_nt: TGTGCCAGTAGTTCCAGGGGCATGAACACTGAAGCTTTCTTT

d_call: TRBD1
clone_size: .
v_call: TRBV7-9
j_call: TRBJ1-1
cdr3_aa: CASSLWGGQGSTEAFF
cdr3_nt: TGTGCCAGCAGCTTATGGGGCGGACAGGGCTCCACTGAAGCTTTCTTT

d_call: TRBD1
clone_size: few
v_call: TRBV5-6
j_call: TRBJ2-7
cdr3_aa: CASSLDRGEQYF
cdr3_nt: TGTGCCAGCAGCTTAGACAGGGGCGAGCAGTACTTC

d_call: TRBD2
clone_size: .
v_call: TRBV11-3
j_call: TRBJ2-3
cdr3_aa: CASSLGLGRGGGTDTQYF
cdr3_nt: TGTGCCAGCAGCTTAGGTCTCGGGCGGGGGGGAGGCACAGATACGCAGTATTTT

d_call: .
clone_size: .
v_call: TRBV5-8
j_call: TRBJ1-1
cdr3_aa: CASSLVRTEAFF
cdr3_nt: TGTGCCAGCAGCTTGGTTCGCACTGAAGCTTTCTTT

d_call: .
clone_size: once
v_call: TRBV29-1
j_call: TRBJ1-1
cdr3_aa: CSVSDGGTEAFF
cdr3_nt: TGCAGCGTTTCCGACGGAGGCACTGAAGCTTTCTTT

d_call: .
clone_size: .
v_call: TRBV2
j_call: TRBJ1-5
cdr3_aa: CASSGGQTALSNQPQHF
cdr3_nt: TGTGCCAGCAGTGGGGGGCAGACAGCCCTAAGCAATCAGCCCCAGCATTTT

d_call: TRBD1
clone_size: few
v_call: TRBV6-6
j_call: TRBJ1-3
cdr3_aa: CASSYSDREGTIYF
cdr3_nt: TGTGCCAGCAGTTATTCGGACAGGGAAGGCACCATATATTTT

d_call: .
clone_size: .
v_call: TRBV18
j_call: TRBJ1-2
cdr3_aa: CASSPWEGGYGYTF
cdr3_nt: TGTGCCAGCTCCCCTTGGGAGGGAGGCTATGGCTACACCTTC

d_call: .
clone_size: once
v_call: TRBV19
j_call: TRBJ2-7
cdr3_aa: CASSLQNSYEQYF
cdr3_nt: TGTGCCAGTAGCCTACAGAACTCCTACGAGCAGTACTTC

d_call: .
clone_size: few
v_call: TRBV4-2
j_call: TRBJ1-6
cdr3_aa: CASSQEWTYNSPLHF
cdr3_nt: TGTGCCAGCAGCCAAGAGTGGACTTATAATTCACCCCTCCACTTT

d_call: .
clone_size: .
v_call: TRBV27
j_call: TRBJ2-3
cdr3_aa: CASSSGRGADTQYF
cdr3_nt: TGTGCCAGCAGTTCTGGCAGGGGGGCAGATACGCAGTATTTT

d_call: .
clone_size: .
v_call: TRBV10-3
j_call: TRBJ1-2
cdr3_aa: CATGGAGGGYTF
cdr3_nt: TGTGCCACCGGCGGGGCCGGTGGTGGCTACACCTTC

d_call: .
clone_size: .
v_call: TRBV11-2
j_call: TRBJ2-3
cdr3_aa: CASNINGAYTQYF
cdr3_nt: TGTGCCAGCAATATAAATGGGGCATATACGCAGTATTTT

d_call: .
clone_size: .
v_call: TRBV7-3
j_call: TRBJ2-3
cdr3_aa: CASGWTPSSTDTQYF
cdr3_nt: TGTGCCAGCGGATGGACTCCCTCTAGCACAGATACGCAGTATTTT

d_call: .
clone_size: .
v_call: TRBV5-1
j_call: TRBJ2-3
cdr3_aa: CASSLEGLPPDTQYF
cdr3_nt: TGCGCCAGCAGCTTGGAAGGACTGCCCCCGGATACGCAGTATTTT

d_call: .
clone_size: .
v_call: TRBV9
j_call: TRBJ1-1
cdr3_aa: CASSRSGGSTEAFF
cdr3_nt: TGTGCCAGCAGCCGCTCGGGGGGTAGTACTGAAGCTTTCTTT

d_call: TRBD2
clone_size: .
v_call: TRBV30
j_call: TRBJ2-3
cdr3_aa: CAWSTPGRRTGRSTQYF
cdr3_nt: TGTGCCTGGAGTACCCCGGGCAGGCGAACCGGGAGGAGTACGCAGTATTTT